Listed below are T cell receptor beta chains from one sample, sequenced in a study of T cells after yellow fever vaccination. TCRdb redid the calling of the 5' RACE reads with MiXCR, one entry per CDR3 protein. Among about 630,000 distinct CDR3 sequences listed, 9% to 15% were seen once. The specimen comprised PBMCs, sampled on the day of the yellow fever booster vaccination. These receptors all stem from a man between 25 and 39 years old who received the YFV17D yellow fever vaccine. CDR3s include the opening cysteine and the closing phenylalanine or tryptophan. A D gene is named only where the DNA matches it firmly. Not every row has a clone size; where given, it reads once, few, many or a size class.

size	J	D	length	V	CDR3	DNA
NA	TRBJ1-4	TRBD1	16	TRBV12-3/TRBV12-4	CASSPITGQGNEKLFF	TGTGCCAGCAGCCCCATAACGGGACAGGGTAATGAAAAACTGTTTTTT
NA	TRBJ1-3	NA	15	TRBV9	CASSGGFSSGNTIYF	TGTGCCAGCAGCGGAGGGTTTTCCTCTGGAAACACCATATATTTT
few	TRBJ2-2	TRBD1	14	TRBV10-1	CASTDRMNTGELFF	TGCGCCAGCACGGACAGGATGAACACCGGGGAGCTGTTTTTT
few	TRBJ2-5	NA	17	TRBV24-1	CATSDPWVAVYQETQYF	TGTGCCACCAGTGATCCCTGGGTAGCGGTGTACCAAGAGACCCAGTACTTC
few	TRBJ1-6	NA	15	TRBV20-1	CSARTDAFYNSPLHF	TGCAGTGCTCGGACGGATGCCTTTTATAATTCACCCCTCCACTTT
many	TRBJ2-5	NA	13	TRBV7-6	CASSLVSQETQYF	TGTGCCAGCAGCTTAGTCAGCCAAGAGACCCAGTACTTC
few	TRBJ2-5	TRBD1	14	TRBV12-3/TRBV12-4	CASSSDRVRETQYF	TGTGCCAGCAGTTCCGACAGGGTACGCGAGACCCAGTACTTC
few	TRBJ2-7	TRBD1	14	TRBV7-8	CASSPRTGSDEQYF	TGTGCCAGCAGCCCACGGACAGGTTCCGACGAGCAGTACTTC
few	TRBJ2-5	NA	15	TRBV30	CAWSVPSGLRETQYF	TGTGCCTGGAGTGTACCTTCGGGGCTTCGGGAGACCCAGTACTTC
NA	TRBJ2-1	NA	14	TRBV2	CASSGGTVYNEQFF	TGTGCCAGCAGTGGAGGGACCGTCTACAATGAGCAGTTCTTC
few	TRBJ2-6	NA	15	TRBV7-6	CASTPFFSGANVLTF	TGTGCCAGCACCCCGTTCTTTTCTGGGGCCAACGTCCTGACTTTC
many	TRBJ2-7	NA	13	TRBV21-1	CASRGPPFHEQYF	TGTGCCAGCAGGGGACCGCCTTTCCACGAGCAGTACTTC
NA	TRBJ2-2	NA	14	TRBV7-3	CASSLEARTGELFF	TGTGCCAGCAGCTTAGAAGCTCGCACCGGGGAGCTGTTTTTT
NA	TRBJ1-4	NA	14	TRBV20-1	CSARDGQLGGKLFF	TGCAGTGCTAGAGATGGACAGTTGGGTGGAAAACTGTTTTTT
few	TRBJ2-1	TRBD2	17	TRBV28	CASKGLAGGVLHNEQFF	TGTGCCAGCAAAGGGCTAGCGGGGGGAGTACTTCACAATGAGCAGTTCTTC
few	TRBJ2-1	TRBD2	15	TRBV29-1	CSVRTGLVIYNEQFF	TGCAGCGTGAGAACGGGACTAGTAATCTACAATGAGCAGTTCTTC
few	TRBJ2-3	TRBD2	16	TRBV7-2	CASSLRTSGRADTQYF	TGTGCCAGCAGCCTAAGGACTAGCGGGAGGGCAGATACGCAGTATTTT
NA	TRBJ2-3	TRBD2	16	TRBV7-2	CASSKRTSGRVDTQYF	TGTGCCAGCAGCAAGAGGACTAGCGGGAGGGTGGATACGCAGTATTTT
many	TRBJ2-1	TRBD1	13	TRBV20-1	CSAYGQGLNEQFF	TGCAGTGCTTACGGACAGGGTCTCAATGAGCAGTTCTTC
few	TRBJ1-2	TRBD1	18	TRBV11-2	CASSAPSTGTGANYGYTF	TGTGCCAGCAGCGCCCCGAGTACCGGGACAGGGGCTAACTATGGCTACACCTTC
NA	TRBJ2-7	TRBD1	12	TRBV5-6	CASSPGQHEQYF	TGTGCCAGCAGCCCGGGACAGCACGAGCAGTACTTC
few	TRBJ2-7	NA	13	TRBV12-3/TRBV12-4	CASSFHGTYEQYF	TGTGCCAGCAGTTTTCACGGGACTTACGAGCAGTACTTC
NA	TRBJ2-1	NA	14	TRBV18	CASSPQNTDNEQFF	TGTGCCAGCTCACCGCAGAATACGGACAATGAGCAGTTCTTC
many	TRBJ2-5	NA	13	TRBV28	CASRPDNQETQYF	TGTGCCAGCAGGCCGGACAACCAAGAGACCCAGTACTTC
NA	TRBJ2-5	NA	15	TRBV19	CASSTGGRSQETQYF	TGTGCCAGTAGTACCGGAGGGCGTTCTCAAGAGACCCAGTACTTC
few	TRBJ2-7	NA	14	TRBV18	CASSPPGHNYEQYF	TGTGCCAGCTCACCACCGGGACATAACTACGAGCAGTACTTC
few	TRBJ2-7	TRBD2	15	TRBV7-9	CASSSRAGADYEQYF	TGTGCCAGCAGCTCTCGGGCGGGAGCTGACTACGAGCAGTACTTC
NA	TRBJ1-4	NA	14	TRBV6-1	CASSRTRLNEKLFF	TGTGCCAGCAGTCGGACGCGCCTTAATGAAAAACTGTTTTTT
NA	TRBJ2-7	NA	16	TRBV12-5	CASGLAFSGPPYEQYF	TGTGCTAGTGGTTTGGCATTTAGCGGACCGCCCTACGAGCAGTACTTC
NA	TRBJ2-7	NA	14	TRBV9	CASSVASSSYEQYF	TGTGCCAGCAGCGTAGCCTCCAGCTCCTACGAGCAGTACTTC
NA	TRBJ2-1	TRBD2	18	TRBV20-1	CSARAGTRPISSYNEQFF	TGCAGTGCTAGAGCCGGGACTAGACCTATAAGCTCCTACAATGAGCAGTTCTTC
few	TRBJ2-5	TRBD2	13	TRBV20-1	CSARTGGKETQYF	TGCAGTGCTAGAACGGGGGGAAAAGAGACCCAGTACTTC
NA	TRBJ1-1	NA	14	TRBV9	CASSSGHLNTEAFF	TGTGCCAGCAGCTCGGGACACCTGAACACTGAAGCTTTCTTT
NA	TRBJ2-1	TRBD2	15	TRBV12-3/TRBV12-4	CASSYTGGPNNEQFF	TGTGCCAGCTCCTACACGGGAGGCCCTAACAATGAGCAGTTCTTC
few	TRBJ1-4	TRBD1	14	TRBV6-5	CASRTGTANEKLFF	TGTGCCAGCAGAACCGGGACAGCAAATGAAAAACTGTTTTTT
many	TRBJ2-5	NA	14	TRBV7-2	CASSQGPYPETQYF	TGTGCCAGCAGCCAGGGGCCCTACCCAGAGACCCAGTACTTC
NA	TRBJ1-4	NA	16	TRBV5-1	CASSLAEGGENEKLFF	TGCGCCAGCAGCTTGGCCGAAGGGGGGGAAAATGAAAAACTGTTTTTT
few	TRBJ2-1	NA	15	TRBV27	CASSLRQGYWDEQFF	TGTGCCAGCAGTTTACGGCAGGGGTATTGGGATGAGCAGTTCTTC
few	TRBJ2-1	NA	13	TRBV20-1	CRGSSSSYNEQFF	TGCAGGGGATCATCGAGCTCCTACAATGAGCAGTTCTTC
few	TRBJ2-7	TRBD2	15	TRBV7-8	CASSSSTSGRYEQYF	TGTGCCAGCAGCTCCTCGACTAGCGGGAGGTACGAGCAGTACTTC
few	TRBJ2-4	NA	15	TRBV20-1	CSASRRQNPKNIQYF	TGCAGTGCTAGCCGGCGGCAGAACCCCAAAAACATTCAGTACTTC
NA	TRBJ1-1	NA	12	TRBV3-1	CASSQEAGRAFF	TGTGCCAGCAGCCAAGAGGCGGGGAGAGCTTTCTTT
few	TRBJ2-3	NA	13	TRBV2	CASSDYRSDTQYF	TGTGCCAGCAGTGATTACAGGTCAGATACGCAGTATTTT
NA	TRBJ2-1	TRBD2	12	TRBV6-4	CASRGLENEQFF	TGTGCCAGCAGGGGACTAGAGAATGAGCAGTTCTTC
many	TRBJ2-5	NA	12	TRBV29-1	CSVASGQETQYF	TGCAGCGTAGCCTCGGGGCAAGAGACCCAGTACTTC
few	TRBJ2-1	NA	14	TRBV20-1	CSASPASSYNEQFF	TGCAGTGCTAGTCCAGCGAGCTCCTACAATGAGCAGTTCTTC
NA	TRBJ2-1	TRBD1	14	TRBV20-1	CSVITGGKYNEQFF	TGCAGTGTTATAACAGGGGGCAAGTACAATGAGCAGTTCTTC
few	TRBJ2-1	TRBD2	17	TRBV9	CASSVSSSGVSYNEQFF	TGTGCCAGCAGCGTATCCTCTAGCGGAGTCTCCTACAATGAGCAGTTCTTC
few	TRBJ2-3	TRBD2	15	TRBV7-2	CASSIIAGAPDTQYF	TGTGCCAGCAGCATCATAGCGGGAGCCCCAGATACGCAGTATTTT
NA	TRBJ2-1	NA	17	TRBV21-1	CASRGGTSRLVGDEQFF	TGTGCCAGCAGGGGGGGGACTAGCCGATTAGTTGGCGATGAGCAGTTCTTC
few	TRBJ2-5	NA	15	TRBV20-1	CSARDRSGAQETQYF	TGCAGTGCTAGAGATCGAAGTGGGGCCCAAGAGACCCAGTACTTC
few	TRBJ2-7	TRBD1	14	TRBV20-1	CSADRDSTIYEQYF	TGCAGTGCCGATAGGGACAGCACAATCTACGAGCAGTACTTC
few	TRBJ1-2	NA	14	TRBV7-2	CASSQGADYGGYTF	TGTGCCAGCAGCCAGGGTGCTGACTACGGTGGCTACACCTTC
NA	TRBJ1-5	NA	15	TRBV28	CASSLTLTADQPQHF	TGTGCCAGCAGCTTAACTTTAACGGCGGATCAGCCCCAGCATTTT
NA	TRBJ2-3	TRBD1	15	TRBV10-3	CAIRSDRDGTDTQYF	TGTGCCATCCGATCAGACAGGGATGGGACAGATACGCAGTATTTT
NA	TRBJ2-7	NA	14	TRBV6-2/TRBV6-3	CASSTHRDSYEQYF	TGTGCCAGCAGTACACACAGGGATTCCTACGAGCAGTACTTC
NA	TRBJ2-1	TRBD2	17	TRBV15	CATSRPSGSASYNEQFF	TGTGCCACCAGCAGGCCTAGCGGGAGCGCCTCCTACAATGAGCAGTTCTTC